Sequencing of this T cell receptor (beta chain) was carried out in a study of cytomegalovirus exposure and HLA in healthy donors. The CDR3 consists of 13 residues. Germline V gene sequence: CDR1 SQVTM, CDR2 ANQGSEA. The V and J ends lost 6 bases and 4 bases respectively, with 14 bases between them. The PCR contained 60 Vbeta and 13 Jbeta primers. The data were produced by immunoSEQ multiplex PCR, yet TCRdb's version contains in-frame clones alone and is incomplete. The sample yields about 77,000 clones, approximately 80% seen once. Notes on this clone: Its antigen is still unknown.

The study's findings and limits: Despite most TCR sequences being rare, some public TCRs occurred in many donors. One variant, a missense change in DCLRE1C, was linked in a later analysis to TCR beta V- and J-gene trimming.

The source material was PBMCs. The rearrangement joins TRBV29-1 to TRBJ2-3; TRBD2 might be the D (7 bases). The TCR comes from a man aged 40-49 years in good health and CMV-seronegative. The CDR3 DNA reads TGCAGCGTCCGGACGGGGGGCGCAGATACGCAGTATTTT. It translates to CSVRTGGADTQYF.